These 10 T cell receptor beta chains share one sample of origin, sequenced in a study of T cell responses to AZD1222 COVID-19 vaccine. The data were produced by immunoSEQ multiplex PCR, yet TCRdb's version contains in-frame clones alone and is incomplete. The sample holds roughly 140,000 clones, less than 95% seen once. Sequencing used peripheral blood, obtained on day 0 of AZD1222 vaccination. These receptors were taken from an adult in good health.

The rearrangement uses TRBV28 and TRBJ1-2; no firm D call. V dropped 4 bases and J dropped 7 bases, with 10 bases sitting between them. This CDR3 region has 12 residues. CDR1 and CDR2 (germline): MDHEN, SYDVKM. For the CDR3, the DNA is TGTGCCAGCAGTTCGGCCTTTTCTGGCTACACCTTC. Its protein is CASSSAFSGYTF.

The CDR3 sequence: CASSLERGGFGTEAFF. CDR3 DNA sequence: TGTGCCAGCAGCTTGGAGCGGGGAGGATTTGGCACTGAAGCTTTCTTT. V usage is TRBV5-4 and J usage is TRBJ1-1; D not certain. Trimming stripped 0 bases from V and 4 bases from J, with 16 bases between. The CDR3 loop spans 16 amino acids. The germline CDR1 and CDR2 sequences are SGHNT and YYREEE (reference sequence).

The chain carries TRBV2 and TRBJ1-2; D gene unclear. Trimming removed 4 bases from V and 5 bases from J, with 17 bases in between. There are 15 residues in the CDR3. The germline gives CDR1 SNHLY, CDR2 FYNNEI. CDR3 in amino acids: CASSVLYEELYGYTF. The CDR3 DNA sequence: TGTGCCAGCAGTGTCTTGTATGAGGAACTATATGGCTACACCTTC.

This chain links TRBV28 with TRBJ1-5, with D hard to call. Germline values: CDR1 MDHEN, CDR2 SYDVKM. The length of the CDR3 is 14 residues. Trimming pared 5 bases from V and 4 bases from J, leaving 12 bases between. The CDR3 DNA reads TGTGCCAGCAGTGTCTGGGATGGGAATCAGCCCCAGCATTTT. It encodes CASSVWDGNQPQHF. Looking up the rest from reference TRBV28 and TRBJ1-5 gives the full variable domain: DVKVTQSSRYLVKRTGEKVFLECVQDMDHENMFWYRQDPGLGLRLIYFSYDVKMKEKGDIPEGYSVSREKKERFSLILESASTNQTSMYLCASSVWDGNQPQHFGDGTRLSIL.

This chain uses TRBV6-4 with TRBJ2-7; 9 bases match TRBD1. The CDR3 sequence is 15 residues long. Looked up from germline, CDR1 is MRHNA and CDR2 is SNTAGT. V lost 6 bases to trimming and J lost 4 bases; unmatched junction nucleotides: 10. Here the CDR3 DNA reads TGTGCCAGCAGAGAGGCCGGGACAGGGCCGTACGAGCAGTACTTC. Translation: CASREAGTGPYEQYF.

The chain carries TRBV4-2 and TRBJ1-1; no clear D gene. Per the germline V gene, CDR1 is LGHNA and CDR2 is YNFKEQ. Trimming shortened V by 0 bases and J by 5 bases, and 19 bases separated the two germline ends. The CDR3 loop spans 17 amino acids. CDR3 residues: CASSQDRTSTLGTEAFF. For the CDR3, the DNA is TGTGCCAGCAGCCAAGATAGGACCTCCACACTGGGTACTGAAGCTTTCTTT.

The chain carries TRBV6-2 or TRBV6-3 and TRBJ2-7; D call uncertain. Germline lookup yields CDR1 MNHEY and CDR2 SVGEGT. The V end lost 0 bases, the J end lost 5 bases, and 8 bases lay between the germline ends. The CDR3 covers 13 residues. The CDR3 loop is CASSYSETNEQYF. CDR3 DNA: TGTGCCAGCAGTTACTCGGAGACAAACGAGCAGTACTTC.

This clone was observed a few times. The rearrangement uses TRBV19 and TRBJ2-1; TRBD1 agrees at 7 bases. Germline loops: CDR1 LNHDA, CDR2 SQIVND (reference sequence). The V gene end was trimmed by 4 bases and the J gene end by 7 bases; junction bases not matched to a gene: 4. CDR3 size: 13 residues. CDR3 loop: CASSSEQGNEQFF. In DNA form, the CDR3 reads TGTGCCAGTAGTAGTGAACAGGGGAATGAGCAGTTCTTC. Filled out from reference TRBV19 and TRBJ2-1, the complete variable domain reads DGGITQSPKYLFRKEGQNVTLSCEQNLNHDAMYWYRQDPGQGLRLIYYSQIVNDFQKGDIAEGYSVSREKKESFPLTVTSAQKNPTAFYLCASSSEQGNEQFFGPGTRLTVL.

This chain uses TRBV28 with TRBJ1-5, with D possibly TRBD1 on 5 matching bases. CDR3 length equals 17 residues. Per germline, CDR1 MDHEN and CDR2 SYDVKM. With 6 bases removed from V and 7 bases from J, the gap between germline ends came to 25 bases. DNA for the CDR3: TGTGCCAGCAGCTGGGGACGAACTTCTTTATTACGACAGCCCCAGCATTTT. The encoded protein is CASSWGRTSLLRQPQHF.

This sequence joins TRBV20-1 and TRBJ1-1; D remains ambiguous. The CDR3 is 11 residues long. The germline CDR1 and CDR2 sequences are DFQATT and SNEGSKA (reference sequence). V shed 7 bases and J shed 1 base, with 7 bases lying between them. The CDR3 spells CSVKPNTEAFF. The CDR3 DNA follows: TGCAGTGTCAAACCGAACACTGAAGCTTTCTTT.